The 2 T cell receptor beta chains in this list originate from one sample, sequenced in a study of shared clonotypes between healthy human individuals. Produced via immunoSEQ multiplex PCR; TCRdb's table is partial and in-frame only. The sample includes 2 million to 3 million clones, over 85% of them seen just once. Sequencing was carried out using naive CD4+ T cells from PBMCs. As to subset: CD45RA+ positively selected. These receptors were taken from a man aged 18 to 35 in good health. Some clones in this sample may be carry-over from other donors' samples.

The V call is TRBV5-4, the J call TRBJ1-2; D not certain. Germline-derived CDR1 and CDR2 are SGHNT and YYREEE (reference sequence). Trimming removed 4 bases from V and 9 bases from J, with 16 bases in between. This CDR3 spans 13 amino acids. The DNA of the CDR3 is TGTGCCAGCAGCGTCGGACTCCTATCTAGCTACACCTTC. This codes for CASSVGLLSSYTF.

This chain links TRBV7-2 with TRBJ2-7, with 10 bases that match TRBD1. Germline V gives CDR1 SGHTA, CDR2 FQGNSA. V was pared by 3 bases and J by 2 bases, with 4 bases of the junction left unmatched. CDR3 length: 15 residues. The CDR3 protein is CASSFDRGPTYEQYF. The CDR3 DNA reads as TGTGCCAGCAGCTTCGACAGGGGGCCTACCTACGAGCAGTACTTC.